Below, 11 T cell receptor beta chains from the same sample are listed, as sequenced in a study of identical twins. MiXCR, applied by TCRdb to the 5' RACE reads, yields one record per CDR3 protein. The profile shows roughly 690,000 distinct CDR3 sequences, about 20% of them singletons. The same sample was also studied in work on T cells expressing NK-cell markers.

Sample: PBMCs. These receptor sequences come from a woman aged 18 to 35 in good health.

This clonotype was observed a handful of times. The rearrangement links TRBV7-9 to TRBJ2-7, with D perhaps matching TRBD2 (6 bases). Looked up from germline, CDR1 is SEHNR and CDR2 is FQNEAQ (reference sequence). There are 14 residues in the CDR3. V gave up 0 bases and J gave up 7 bases, with 13 bases separating them. The CDR3 region is CASSLAVGGREQYF. The CDR3 nucleotides are TGTGCCAGCAGCTTAGCCGTCGGAGGGAGGGAGCAGTACTTC.

This chain connects TRBV11-3 to TRBJ2-1, with 7 nucleotides matching TRBD2. V lost 5 bases, J lost 9 bases, and 7 bases stayed unmatched. Germline loops: CDR1 SGHNT, CDR2 YENEEA. There are 13 residues in the CDR3. DNA for the CDR3: TGTGCCAGCAGCACCACCGAGCGGGGTGAGCAGTTCTTC. This encodes CASSTTERGEQFF.

This clonotype has a handful of counts. The chain recombines TRBV20-1 with TRBJ1-2; TRBD1 agrees at 7 bases. CDR1 and CDR2 from the germline V gene are DFQATT and SNEGSKA (reference sequence). Trimming removed 5 bases from V and 4 bases from J; junction bases left unmatched: 4. There are 12 residues in the CDR3. DNA for the CDR3: TGCAGTGCTGAAGACAGGGTCTATGGCTACACCTTC. It encodes CSAEDRVYGYTF.

This clonotype occurred a few times. The chain recombines TRBV18 with TRBJ2-5, with D uncertain. V was clipped by 0 bases and J by 3 bases, with 11 bases between them. Per germline, CDR1 KGHSH and CDR2 LQKENI. The CDR3 runs to 15 residues. DNA of the CDR3: TGTGCCAGCTCACCACCCCTGCCGGATAAAGAGACCCAGTACTTC. Amino acids: CASSPPLPDKETQYF.

The V call is TRBV4-3, the J call TRBJ2-3; D is perhaps TRBD1 (6 bases). The V and J ends lost 3 bases and 4 bases respectively, with 23 bases between them. This CDR3 spans 18 amino acids. The germline gives CDR1 LGHNA, CDR2 YSLEER. The CDR3, as DNA: TGCGCCAGCAGCCATAACCGAGGGGGAGCCACGAGGGCAGATACGCAGTATTTT. Amino acids: CASSHNRGGATRADTQYF.

This clonotype appeared a few times. The gene calls are TRBV6-5 and TRBJ1-1; no definite D call. Germline CDR1 and CDR2: MNHEY and SVGAGI. The CDR3 totals 14 residues. The V end lost 2 bases, the J end lost 0 bases, and 7 bases lay between the germline ends. The CDR3 here is CASSYGLMNTEAFF. The CDR3 DNA reads TGTGCCAGCAGTTACGGGCTCATGAACACTGAAGCTTTCTTT.

This chain joins TRBV12-3 or TRBV12-4 and TRBJ1-1; no reliable D call. This CDR3 is 14 amino acids long. The V gene lost 3 bases and the J gene lost 0 bases, with 8 bases spanning the gap. The CDR3 sequence: CASSLGLVNTEAFF. Here the CDR3 DNA reads TGTGCCAGCAGTTTGGGGTTGGTGAACACTGAAGCTTTCTTT.

This clonotype was observed many times. The chain combines TRBV12-3 or TRBV12-4 with TRBJ2-7; 11 bases match TRBD1. This CDR3 is 14 amino acids long. J was trimmed by 6 bases and V by 5 bases; bases with no gene match: 6. CDR3 loop: CASSARDRGTEQYF. The DNA for the CDR3 is TGTGCCAGCAGTGCCCGGGACAGGGGGACCGAGCAGTACTTC.

This clonotype came up a few times. This sequence joins TRBV29-1 and TRBJ2-5; D unresolved. Germline CDR1 is SQVTM and CDR2 is ANQGSEA. There are 13 residues in the CDR3. V gave up 7 bases and J gave up 0 bases, with 12 bases separating them. DNA for the CDR3: TGCAGCGCCACGACACAGTACCAAGAGACCCAGTACTTC. Translating gives CSATTQYQETQYF. Supplemented by reference TRBV29-1 and TRBJ2-5, the full variable domain reads SAVISQKPSRDICQRGTSLTIQCQVDSQVTMMFWYRQQPGQSLTLIATANQGSEATYESGFVIDKFPISRPNLTFSTLTVSNMSPEDSSIYLCSATTQYQETQYFGPGTRLLVL.

This clonotype appeared a few times. This chain uses TRBV12-5 with TRBJ1-5; D perhaps matches TRBD1 (5 bases). This CDR3 region has 13 residues. Germline-derived CDR1 and CDR2 are LGHNT and FRNRAP. The V end lost 5 bases, the J end lost 11 bases, and 16 bases lay between the germline ends. CDR3 region: CASGRGVFEAQHF. In nucleotides, the CDR3 is TGTGCTAGTGGTAGGGGAGTTTTTGAGGCCCAGCATTTT.

The J gene is TRBJ1-2, the V gene TRBV20-1, with a weak D call TRBD1 (6 bases). Germline V gene lookup returns CDR1 DFQATT and CDR2 SNEGSKA (reference sequence). CDR3 size: 14 residues. Trimming removed 3 bases at V and 4 bases at J, with 15 bases between. In nucleotides, the CDR3 is TGCAGTGCTAGTGGGGGCAGGGATCGCTATGGCTACACCTTC. Amino acid sequence: CSASGGRDRYGYTF.